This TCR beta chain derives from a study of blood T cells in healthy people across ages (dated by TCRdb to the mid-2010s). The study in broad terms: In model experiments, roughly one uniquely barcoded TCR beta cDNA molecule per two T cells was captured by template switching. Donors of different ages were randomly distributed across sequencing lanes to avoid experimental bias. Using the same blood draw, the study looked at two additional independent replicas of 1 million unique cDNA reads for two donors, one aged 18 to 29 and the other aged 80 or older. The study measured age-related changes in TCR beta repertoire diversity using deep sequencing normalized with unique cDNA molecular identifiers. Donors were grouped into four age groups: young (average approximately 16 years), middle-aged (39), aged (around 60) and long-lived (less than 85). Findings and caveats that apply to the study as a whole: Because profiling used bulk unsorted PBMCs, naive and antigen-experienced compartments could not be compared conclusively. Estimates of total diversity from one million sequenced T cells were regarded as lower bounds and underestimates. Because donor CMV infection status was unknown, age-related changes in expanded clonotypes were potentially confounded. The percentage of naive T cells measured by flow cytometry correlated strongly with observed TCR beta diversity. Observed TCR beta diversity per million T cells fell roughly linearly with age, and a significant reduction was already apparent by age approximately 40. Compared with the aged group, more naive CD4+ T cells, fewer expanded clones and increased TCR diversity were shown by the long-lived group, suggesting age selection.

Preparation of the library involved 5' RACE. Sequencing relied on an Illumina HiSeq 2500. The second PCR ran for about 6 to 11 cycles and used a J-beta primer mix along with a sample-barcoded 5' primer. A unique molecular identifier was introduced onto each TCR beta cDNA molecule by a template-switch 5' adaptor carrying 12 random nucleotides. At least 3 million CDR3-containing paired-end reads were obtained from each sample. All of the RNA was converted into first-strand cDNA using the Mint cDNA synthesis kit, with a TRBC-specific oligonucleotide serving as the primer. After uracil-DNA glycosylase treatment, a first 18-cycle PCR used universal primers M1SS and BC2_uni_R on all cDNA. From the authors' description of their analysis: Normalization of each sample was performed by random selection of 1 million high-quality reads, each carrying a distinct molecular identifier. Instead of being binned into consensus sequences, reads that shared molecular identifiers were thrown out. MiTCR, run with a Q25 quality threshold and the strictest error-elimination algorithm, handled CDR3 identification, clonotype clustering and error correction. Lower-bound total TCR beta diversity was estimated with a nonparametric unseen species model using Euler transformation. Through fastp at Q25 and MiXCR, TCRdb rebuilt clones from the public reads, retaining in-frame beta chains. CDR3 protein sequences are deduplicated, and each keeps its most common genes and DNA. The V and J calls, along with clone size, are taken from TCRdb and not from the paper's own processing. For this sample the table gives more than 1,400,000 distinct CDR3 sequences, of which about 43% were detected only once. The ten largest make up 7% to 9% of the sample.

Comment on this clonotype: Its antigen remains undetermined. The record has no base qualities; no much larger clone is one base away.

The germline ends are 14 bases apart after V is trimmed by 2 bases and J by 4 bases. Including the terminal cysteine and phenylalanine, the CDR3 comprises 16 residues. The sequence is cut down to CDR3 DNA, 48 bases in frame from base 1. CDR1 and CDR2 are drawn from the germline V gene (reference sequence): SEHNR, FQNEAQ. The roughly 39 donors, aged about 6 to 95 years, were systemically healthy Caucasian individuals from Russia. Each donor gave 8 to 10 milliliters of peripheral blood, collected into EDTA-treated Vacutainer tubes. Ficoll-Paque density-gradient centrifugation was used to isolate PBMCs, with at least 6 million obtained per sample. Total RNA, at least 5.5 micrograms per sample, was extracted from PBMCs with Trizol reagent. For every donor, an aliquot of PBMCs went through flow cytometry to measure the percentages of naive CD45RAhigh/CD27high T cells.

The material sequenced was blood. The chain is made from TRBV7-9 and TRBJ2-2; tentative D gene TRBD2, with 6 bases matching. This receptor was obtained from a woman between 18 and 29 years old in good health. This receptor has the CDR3 CASSLPGGMVTGELFF. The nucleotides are TGTGCCAGCAGCTTACCCGGGGGAATGGTCACCGGGGAGCTGTTTTTT.